This entry is about one T cell receptor beta chain. Its antigen is not identified. CDR3 length equals 15 residues. CDR1 is DFQATT, CDR2 SNEGSKA, per germline (reference sequence). V was shortened by 3 bases and J by 3 bases, with 17 bases between the two germline ends. The source of the sample is a study of T cell repertoires in cytomegalovirus infection. Study information: Indications came from public TCR beta signatures; they pointed to CMV infection and to a matching HLA type.

The study's findings and limits: The cumulative frequency of public TCR beta families identified carriers of CMV plus the relevant HLA. The ex vivo response was dominated by HLA-C-restricted CMV-specific TCR beta clonotypes.

TCRdb recomputed calls from the reads with MiXCR, one row per CDR3 protein. The repertoire holds around 530,000 distinct CDR3 sequences, with around 27% as singletons. V and J are TRBV20-1 and TRBJ1-1, with a weak D call TRBD1 (6 bases). The sequence was obtained from a human donor in good health (CMV status not recorded). Some clones in this sample may be carry-over from other donors' samples. Sequencing was carried out using PBMCs. In DNA, the CDR3 is TGCAGTGCTAGTTCCGGGGGGCAAGGGTACACTGAAGCTTTCTTT. The encoded protein is CSASSGGQGYTEAFF.